The 20 T cell receptor beta chains listed next were all sequenced from one sample in a study of T cell repertoires in cytomegalovirus infection. One entry per CDR3 protein results from TCRdb running MiXCR on the reads. The sample has about 740,000 distinct CDR3 sequences; 35% are singletons. The source material was PBMCs. The receptors were gathered from a human donor in good health (CMV status not recorded). Some clones in this sample may be carry-over from other donors' samples.

This clonotype was found many times. The chain combines TRBV6-1 with TRBJ2-3, with D possibly matching TRBD1 (6 bases). The CDR3 runs 14 residues. Germline-derived CDR1 and CDR2 are MNHNS and SASEGT. V was clipped by 5 bases and J by 4 bases, with 13 bases between them. The CDR3 loop reads CASSNHPGADTQYF. As DNA, the CDR3 is TGTGCCAGCAGTAATCATCCAGGGGCAGATACGCAGTATTTT.

This clonotype was seen a handful of times. This rearrangement joins TRBV7-2 to TRBJ2-4; TRBD1 matches at 8 bases. V lost 2 bases, J lost 2 bases, and 5 bases stayed unmatched. Germline lookup yields CDR1 SGHTA and CDR2 FQGNSA. This CDR3 has 16 amino acids. Written as DNA, the CDR3 is TGTGCCAGCAGCTTAACCACAGGGGGGACCAAAAACATTCAGTACTTC. Encoded protein: CASSLTTGGTKNIQYF. The full variable domain, its missing parts supplied by reference TRBV7-2 and TRBJ2-4, is GAGVSQSPSNKVTEKGKDVELRCDPISGHTALYWYRQSLGQGLEFLIYFQGNSAPDKSGLPSDRFSAERTGGSVSTLTIQRTQQEDSAVYLCASSLTTGGTKNIQYFGAGTRLSVL.

This clonotype was detected only a few times. The chain joins TRBV29-1 to TRBJ1-2, with D tentatively TRBD1 (5 bases). CDR3 size: 12 residues. The germline V and J ends were trimmed by 7 bases and 1 base, with 10 bases remaining between them. Germline V gene lookup returns CDR1 SQVTM and CDR2 ANQGSEA. The CDR3 region has the DNA TGCAGCGGTGGGCAGGGTAACTATGGCTACACCTTC. This encodes CSGGQGNYGYTF.

The V call is TRBV6-1, the J call TRBJ2-7, with D tentatively TRBD2 (8 bases). There are 16 residues in the CDR3. In germline, CDR1 is MNHNS, CDR2 SASEGT. Trimming shortened V by 7 bases and J by 3 bases, and 22 bases separated the two germline ends. CDR3 amino acids: CASKRRGGQYVYEQYF. Here the CDR3 DNA reads TGTGCCAGCAAACGACGGGGGGGACAGTACGTCTACGAGCAGTACTTC.

The chain is built from TRBV11-2 and TRBJ2-5; no reliable D call. This CDR3 contains 12 residues. V lost 6 bases, J lost 4 bases, and 9 bases lay in between. Germline V gene lookup returns CDR1 SGHAT and CDR2 FQNNGV. The CDR3 loop is CASRGRIETQYF. CDR3 in DNA: TGTGCCAGCAGGGGCAGAATAGAGACCCAGTACTTC.

This clonotype was detected only once. The CDR3 coding sequence is TGTGCCAGCAGCGTAGCTACGGCGGGAGGGCCCTCCTACAATGAGCAGTTCTTC. As protein: CASSVATAGGPSYNEQFF. V and J are TRBV9 and TRBJ2-1; 9 bases are a match to TRBD2. This CDR3 is 18 amino acids long. J gave up 0 bases and V 0 bases, and 7 bases lay outside the gene matches. The germline V gene encodes CDR1 SGDLS and CDR2 YYNGEE.

In this sample, this clonotype turned up a few times. This rearrangement joins TRBV4-3 to TRBJ1-1; TRBD1 aligns across 9 bases. This CDR3 has 13 amino acids. Germline V gene sequence: CDR1 LGHNA, CDR2 YSLEER. The J segment lost 6 bases and the V segment lost 6 bases, leaving 5 bases of the junction unmatched. The CDR3: CASRQQGASEAFF. CDR3 nucleotides: TGCGCCAGCAGGCAACAGGGGGCCTCTGAAGCTTTCTTT.

As DNA, the CDR3 is TGTGCCAGCAGCCAAGAGTACAGGGACTATGGCTACACCTTC. Protein product: CASSQEYRDYGYTF. This chain uses TRBV4-2 with TRBJ1-2, with D perhaps matching TRBD1 (6 bases). There are 14 residues in the CDR3. Germline CDR1 LGHNA, CDR2 YNFKEQ. V lost 0 bases, J lost 3 bases, and 8 bases lay in between.

This chain uses TRBV2 with TRBJ1-2, with TRBD1 identical over 7 bases. Germline loops: CDR1 SNHLY, CDR2 FYNNEI. This CDR3 has 15 amino acids. Trimming at V came to 4 bases and at J to 4 bases, leaving 9 bases not matched to a gene. CDR3 region: CASSVRTGTIYGYTF. The CDR3 nucleotides are TGTGCCAGCAGTGTTAGGACAGGAACAATCTATGGCTACACCTTC.

The chain carries TRBV3-1 and TRBJ2-7; a possible D gene is TRBD2 (7 bases). The CDR3 loop spans 15 amino acids. The germline CDR1 and CDR2 sequences are LGHDT and YNNKEL (reference sequence). The V gene lost 1 base and the J gene lost 6 bases, with 16 bases spanning the gap. The CDR3 is CASSQGRRGGREQYF. CDR3 nucleotides: TGTGCCAGCAGCCAAGGTCGAAGGGGGGGGCGCGAGCAGTACTTC.

This clonotype has more than one count but fewer than ten. The J gene is TRBJ2-7, the V gene TRBV11-2, with a possible D match to TRBD2 (6 bases). Germline values: CDR1 SGHAT, CDR2 FQNNGV. This CDR3 contains 14 residues. Trimming stripped 4 bases from V and 2 bases from J, with 12 bases between. The CDR3 bases are TGTGCCAGCAGCTCTTCTGGGGGGACCTACGAGCAGTACTTC. Residues: CASSSSGGTYEQYF.

The chain is built from TRBV12-3 or TRBV12-4 and TRBJ1-6; D is perhaps TRBD1 (5 bases). This CDR3 has 16 amino acids. V dropped 2 bases and J dropped 10 bases, with 18 bases sitting between them. In DNA, the CDR3 is TGTGCCAGCAGTTTATCGGGAGGGGCTCCAGGGTCACCCCTCCACTTT. Protein product: CASSLSGGAPGSPLHF.

Notes on this clonotype: Just one base apart from a much larger clone, this may be a read error. The chain carries TRBV6-1 and TRBJ1-2; weak D call: TRBD1 (6 bases). The germline gives CDR1 MNHNS, CDR2 SASEGT. The V gene lost 7 bases and the J gene lost 4 bases, with 10 bases spanning the gap. The CDR3 sequence is 12 residues long. The CDR3: CASNEDSYGYTF. The CDR3, as DNA: TGTGCCAGCAATGAGGACAGCTATGGCTACACCTTC.

This clonotype was seen more than once but under ten times. The chain couples TRBV12-3 or TRBV12-4 to TRBJ2-7, with D possibly matching TRBD1 (6 bases). V lost 4 bases and J lost 3, with 13 bases in between. The CDR3 is 14 amino acids. CDR3 protein: CASSYRDISYEQYF. CDR3 nucleotide sequence: TGTGCCAGCAGTTACCGGGACATCAGCTACGAGCAGTACTTC.

This clonotype was observed at least ten times. The chain combines TRBV7-2 with TRBJ1-5; D uncertain. Germline V CDR1 and CDR2: SGHTA, FQGNSA. V was shortened by 4 bases and J by 1 base, with 8 bases between the two germline ends. The CDR3 runs to 14 residues. The CDR3 DNA follows: TGTGCCAGCAGCTCCCGGCAGAGCAATCAGCCCCAGCATTTT. Its protein is CASSSRQSNQPQHF.

The sample holds one count of this clonotype. At one end, the junction sequence differs from germline, possibly due to a read error. The chain recombines TRBV2 with TRBJ2-3, with TRBD2 matching over 8 bases. The germline V gene encodes CDR1 SNHLY and CDR2 FYNNEI. This CDR3 spans 15 amino acids. In nucleotides, the CDR3 is TGTACCAGCAGTGAGACGGGACTAGAGACAGATACGCAGTATTTT. It is translated as CTSSETGLETDTQYF. Full variable domain (outside the CDR3, taken from reference TRBV2 and TRBJ2-3): EPEVTQTPSHQVTQMGQEVILRCVPISNHLYFYWYRQILGQKVEFLVSFYNNEISEKSEIFDDQFSVERPDGSNFTLKIRSTKLEDSAMYFCTSSETGLETDTQYFGPGTRLTVL.

The J gene is TRBJ2-3, the V gene TRBV7-2; 12 bases are shared with TRBD2. The germline CDR1 and CDR2 sequences are SGHTA and FQGNSA. Unmatched junction bases numbered 8, after V lost 1 base and J lost 6 bases. CDR3 size: 17 residues. CDR3 coding DNA: TGTGCCAGCAGCTTAGTAGGACTAGCGGGGAGACGGGATACGCAGTATTTT. Its protein is CASSLVGLAGRRDTQYF.

This clonotype was seen a few times. The rearrangement joins TRBV7-2 to TRBJ2-1, with 16 bases aligning to TRBD2. Germline values: CDR1 SGHTA, CDR2 FQGNSA. The CDR3 contains 17 residues. With 5 bases clipped from V and 8 bases from J, the junction kept 9 bases outside the gene matches. DNA for the CDR3: TGTGCCAGCAGCCCGGCCGGGACTAGCGGGGGGGGCTATGAGCAGTTCTTC. Residues: CASSPAGTSGGGYEQFF. The variable domain in full, completed from reference TRBV7-2 and TRBJ2-1, reads GAGVSQSPSNKVTEKGKDVELRCDPISGHTALYWYRQSLGQGLEFLIYFQGNSAPDKSGLPSDRFSAERTGGSVSTLTIQRTQQEDSAVYLCASSPAGTSGGGYEQFFGPGTRLTVL.

On this clonotype itself: It may be a read error: a sequence one base away is much more abundant. This chain connects TRBV7-2 to TRBJ1-2; no firm D call. Per the germline V gene, CDR1 is SGHTA and CDR2 is FQGNSA. The CDR3 totals 12 residues. CDR3 DNA sequence: TGTTCCAGCAGCATGTCCCAGCGAGGCTACACCTTC. Translating gives CSSSMSQRGYTF.

This clonotype has at least ten counts. V gene TRBV7-2 combines with J gene TRBJ2-1; D remains ambiguous. Trimming shortened V by 3 bases and J by 9 bases, and 12 bases separated the two germline ends. This CDR3 contains 13 residues. Germline V gene sequence: CDR1 SGHTA, CDR2 FQGNSA. The CDR3 spells CASSLVRAGEQFF. DNA for the CDR3: TGTGCCAGCAGCTTGGTTCGGGCTGGTGAGCAGTTCTTC.